Each of the 26 T cell receptor beta chains below was sequenced from the same sample in a study of ipilimumab plus nivolumab after autologous stem cell transplantation. Only in-frame clones appear in the TCRdb table, and some are missing; sequencing was by immunoSEQ multiplex PCR. Of fewer than 85,000 clones in the sample, 83% were seen once. The sequenced sample was PBMCs, obtained in a trial of ipilimumab plus nivolumab as post-transplant consolidation. These receptors were obtained from a male donor with diffuse large B-cell lymphoma.

The V call is TRBV7-2, the J call TRBJ1-5; a weak D match, TRBD1 (5 bases). The CDR3 totals 16 residues. Germline loops: CDR1 SGHTA, CDR2 FQGNSA. Trimming removed 5 bases at V and 2 bases at J, with 16 bases between. CDR3 protein: CASSPLVGEGNQPQHF. Written as DNA, the CDR3 is TGTGCCAGCAGCCCCTTGGTAGGGGAAGGCAATCAGCCCCAGCATTTT. The whole variable domain, filled in from reference TRBV7-2 and TRBJ1-5, reads GAGVSQSPSNKVTEKGKDVELRCDPISGHTALYWYRQSLGQGLEFLIYFQGNSAPDKSGLPSDRFSAERTGGSVSTLTIQRTQQEDSAVYLCASSPLVGEGNQPQHFGDGTRLSIL.

The chain is built from TRBV18 and TRBJ2-1, with 8 bases lining up with TRBD1. In germline, CDR1 is KGHSH, CDR2 LQKENI. The V gene end was trimmed by 2 bases and the J gene end by 9 bases; junction bases not matched to a gene: 6. This CDR3 is 14 amino acids long. The CDR3 nucleotides read TGTGCCAGCTCACCAGAGACAGGGGCGGGTGAGCAGTTCTTC. Translation: CASSPETGAGEQFF. Full variable domain (outside the CDR3, taken from reference TRBV18 and TRBJ2-1): NAGVMQNPRHLVRRRGQEARLRCSPMKGHSHVYWYRQLPEEGLKFMVYLQKENIIDESGMPKERFSAEFPKEGPSILRIQQVVRGDSAAYFCASSPETGAGEQFFGPGTRLTVL.

This rearrangement joins TRBV5-4 to TRBJ1-4; 9 bases line up with TRBD1. The CDR3 sequence is 14 residues long. V dropped 7 bases and J dropped 6; count of bases not matched to a gene: 7. From germline, CDR1 is SGHNT and CDR2 YYREEE (reference sequence). The CDR3 reads CASSQGAEDEKLFF. DNA for the CDR3: TGTGCCAGCTCACAGGGGGCTGAGGATGAAAAACTGTTTTTT.

The chain recombines TRBV5-4 with TRBJ2-3; weak D call: TRBD2 (5 bases). The germline gives CDR1 SGHNT, CDR2 YYREEE (reference sequence). The CDR3 length is 15 residues. Deletions cut 1 base from V and 0 bases from J, with 9 bases between. The CDR3 is CASSLPGESTDTQYF. In nucleotides, the CDR3 is TGTGCCAGCAGCTTGCCCGGGGAAAGCACAGATACGCAGTATTTT.

The V and J genes are TRBV19 and TRBJ2-2; a possible D gene is TRBD2 (6 bases). V lost 5 bases and J 3 bases, leaving 13 bases between the germline ends. Germline CDR1 LNHDA, CDR2 SQIVND (reference sequence). CDR3 length equals 15 residues. The CDR3 sequence is CASSPRDPYTGELFF. The CDR3 DNA sequence: TGTGCCAGTAGTCCGCGGGACCCCTACACCGGGGAGCTGTTTTTT.

The V call is TRBV7-2, the J call TRBJ1-1; 7 nucleotides line up with TRBD1. Trimming cost V 0 bases and J 6 bases; bases outside gene matches: 7. Looked up from germline, CDR1 is SGHTA and CDR2 is FQGNSA. The CDR3 sequence is 15 residues long. The CDR3 DNA reads as TGTGCCAGCAGCTTAGCTGAGGGGGCGATCGCTGAAGCTTTCTTT. Its protein is CASSLAEGAIAEAFF.

CDR3: CASKSGSGVKPQHF. The CDR3 DNA reads as TGTGCCAGTAAATCTGGTTCAGGGGTTAAACCCCAGCATTTT. The genes are TRBV27 and TRBJ1-5; tentatively, D is TRBD1 (6 bases). Trimming took 9 bases from V and 10 from J, leaving 22 bases between them. The CDR3 runs 14 residues. Germline CDR1 is MNHEY and CDR2 is SMNVEV (reference sequence).

The rearrangement uses TRBV4-2 and TRBJ2-7; D gene uncertain. Trimming left V 6 bases short and J 6 bases short, with 6 bases between. The CDR3 runs 10 residues. CDR1 is LGHNA, CDR2 YNFKEQ, per germline. Written as DNA, the CDR3 is TGTGCCAGCAGAGACTTCGAGCAGTACTTC. This sequence encodes CASRDFEQYF.

This clone occurred once. V usage is TRBV5-6 and J usage is TRBJ1-2, with D possibly TRBD1 on 6 matching bases. With 4 bases removed from V and 3 bases from J, the gap between germline ends came to 13 bases. From germline, CDR1 is SGHDT and CDR2 YYEEEE. The length of the CDR3 is 14 residues. The CDR3 loop is CASSLFRGDYGYTF. In DNA form, the CDR3 reads TGTGCCAGCAGCCTTTTCAGGGGTGACTATGGCTACACCTTC.

V is TRBV7-3 and J is TRBJ2-2, with TRBD1 matching over 9 bases. Losses at the gene ends were 1 base for V and 0 bases for J; bases not matched to a gene: 3. The CDR3 consists of 17 residues. Germline V CDR1 and CDR2: SGHTA, FQGTGA. The CDR3 region has the DNA TGTGCCAGCAGCTTAAGTTGGACAGGGGCGAACACCGGGGAGCTGTTTTTT. It encodes CASSLSWTGANTGELFF.

This chain connects TRBV18 to TRBJ2-1; D remains ambiguous. The CDR3 loop spans 12 amino acids. CDR1 KGHSH and CDR2 LQKENI come from the germline V gene. Trimming removed 4 bases at V and 4 bases at J, with 5 bases between. CDR3 residues: CASSQDYNEQFF. CDR3 DNA sequence: TGTGCCAGCTCACAGGATTACAATGAGCAGTTCTTC.

The chain links TRBV2 to TRBJ1-2; perhaps TRBD1 as D (5 bases). V lost 5 bases and J lost 4, with 17 bases in between. CDR3 length: 15 amino acids. Germline CDR1 SNHLY, CDR2 FYNNEI. CDR3 sequence reads: CASSPGLGSVYGYTF. In DNA, the CDR3 is TGTGCCAGCAGTCCGGGACTGGGGTCGGTCTATGGCTACACCTTC.

The table lists this clone with a count of one. V is TRBV6-1 and J is TRBJ1-6; a weak D match, TRBD1 (6 bases). Trimming left V 4 bases short and J 6 bases short, with 13 bases between. CDR1 and CDR2 from the germline V gene are MNHNS and SASEGT. The CDR3 is 15 amino acids. In DNA form, the CDR3 reads TGTGCCAGCAGTGGGCGACAGGCGGGTAATTCACCCCTCCACTTT. It yields the protein CASSGRQAGNSPLHF.

The chain uses TRBV7-2 and TRBJ1-2, with 8 bases matching TRBD1. The CDR3 spans 16 residues. Germline trimming cut 5 bases from V and 6 bases from J; bases unmatched to any gene: 14. Germline V gives CDR1 SGHTA, CDR2 FQGNSA. CDR3 DNA sequence: TGTGCCAGCAGCCCCCAGGGTGACAGGGGATTCGATGGCTACACCTTC. As protein: CASSPQGDRGFDGYTF.

This chain links TRBV5-1 with TRBJ2-7; D is perhaps TRBD1 (6 bases). The CDR3 has 16 residues. Trimming pared 2 bases from V and 1 base from J, leaving 16 bases between. Germline V gene sequence: CDR1 SGHRS, CDR2 YFSETQ. CDR3 residues: CASSFGTGSLSYEQYF. The CDR3 DNA reads as TGCGCCAGCAGCTTCGGTACAGGGAGTCTTTCCTACGAGCAGTACTTC.

The V call is TRBV7-9, the J call TRBJ2-7, with unresolved D. This CDR3 is 13 amino acids long. V lost 5 bases, J lost 5 bases, and 13 bases lay in between. Germline V gene sequence: CDR1 SEHNR, CDR2 FQNEAQ (reference sequence). CDR3 coding DNA: TGTGCCAGCAGCCCCGCCCTCCCCCACGAGCAGTACTTC. This encodes CASSPALPHEQYF.

This chain links TRBV28 with TRBJ2-5; D is possibly TRBD1 (6 bases). Germline V gene data show CDR1 as MDHEN and CDR2 as SYDVKM. The CDR3 runs to 17 residues. The V end was cut by 0 bases, the J end by 0 bases, with 14 bases between. The chain's CDR3 is CASSLWGASRYQETQYF. CDR3 DNA sequence: TGTGCCAGCAGTTTATGGGGGGCCTCAAGATACCAAGAGACCCAGTACTTC.

This clone was detected only once. The chain has TRBV7-9 and TRBJ2-3, with 7 bases aligning to TRBD2. The CDR3 runs 17 residues. Germline CDR1 reads SEHNR; CDR2 reads FQNEAQ (reference sequence). The trim removed 8 bases at V and 0 bases at J, leaving 14 bases unmatched. CDR3 region: CASSGRLASLSTDTQYF. The CDR3 nucleotides read TGTGCCAGCTCGGGGAGACTAGCCTCTCTAAGCACAGATACGCAGTATTTT. Full variable domain (missing parts from reference TRBV7-9 and TRBJ2-3): DTGVSQNPRHKITKRGQNVTFRCDPISEHNRLYWYRQTLGQGPEFLTYFQNEAQLEKSRLLSDRFSAERPKGSFSTLEIQRTEQGDSAMYLCASSGRLASLSTDTQYFGPGTRLTVL.

The J gene is TRBJ2-2, the V gene TRBV5-1; tentatively, D is TRBD1 (5 bases). Germline-derived CDR1 and CDR2 are SGHRS and YFSETQ. The CDR3 extends over 17 amino acids. The ends were cut back, 0 bases at V and 5 bases at J, with 17 bases in the middle. CDR3 loop: CASSLASGHRNTGELFF. The CDR3 DNA reads as TGCGCCAGCAGCTTGGCCTCCGGACACCGAAATACCGGGGAGCTGTTTTTT.

CDR3 nucleotide sequence: TGTGCCAGCAGCTTTTTAGTTGGCGGTTCTGGATCAGAGACCCAGTACTTC. Its translation is CASSFLVGGSGSETQYF. The rearrangement uses TRBV5-6 and TRBJ2-5; D is unresolved. The germline V and J ends were trimmed by 2 bases and 4 bases, with 21 bases remaining between them. Germline-derived CDR1 and CDR2 are SGHDT and YYEEEE. The CDR3 is 17 amino acids. The full variable domain, completed using reference TRBV5-6 and TRBJ2-5, is DAGVTQSPTHLIKTRGQQVTLRCSPKSGHDTVSWYQQALGQGPQFIFQYYEEEERQRGNFPDRFSGHQFPNYSSELNVNALLLGDSALYLCASSFLVGGSGSETQYFGPGTRLLVL.

The V gene is TRBV7-2, the J gene TRBJ2-2; tentative D call: TRBD2 (6 bases). Trimming cost V 5 bases and J 2 bases, with 12 bases left between them. The CDR3 runs to 15 residues. Germline V gene lookup returns CDR1 SGHTA and CDR2 FQGNSA. In nucleotides, the CDR3 is TGTGCCAGCAGCGGGGGGTGGTTAAACACCGGGGAGCTGTTTTTT. Amino acid sequence: CASSGGWLNTGELFF.

With regard to this clone: Other DNA sequences from this sample encode an identical CDR3 as well. The genes are TRBV29-1 and TRBJ2-7; D uncertain. The V gene lost 3 bases and the J gene lost 0 bases, with 3 bases spanning the gap. The CDR3 consists of 11 residues. The germline V gene has CDR1 SQVTM and CDR2 ANQGSEA. The CDR3 is CSVEGSYEQYF. The CDR3 DNA reads as TGCAGCGTTGAGGGCTCCTACGAGCAGTACTTC.

The DNA for the CDR3 is TGCACCAGCAGCGGACGTAAGAGGGACGGGCCTTACAATGAGCAGTTCTTC. Translated, it gives CTSSGRKRDGPYNEQFF. The rearrangement links TRBV1 to TRBJ2-1. TRBV1 is annotated as a pseudogene. The CDR3 covers 17 residues.

The table lists this clone with a count of one. The rearrangement uses TRBV19 and TRBJ1-4; no definite D call. Trimming removed 6 bases at V and 0 bases at J, with 11 bases between. The CDR3 has 15 amino acids. Germline CDR1 is LNHDA and CDR2 is SQIVND (reference sequence). CDR3 in DNA: TGTGCCAGTAGGTCTCAGCAAGCAACTAATGAAAAACTGTTTTTT. It codes for CASRSQQATNEKLFF.

V gene TRBV25-1 combines with J gene TRBJ1-1; the match to TRBD1 covers 10 bases. V lost 6 bases and J lost 9; bases outside the gene matches: 7. The germline CDR1 and CDR2 sequences are MGHDK and SYGVNS. The CDR3 has 13 amino acids. This CDR3 is CASSYRQGAKAFF. DNA of the CDR3: TGTGCCAGCAGCTACCGACAGGGGGCCAAAGCTTTCTTT.

The rearrangement uses TRBV7-2 and TRBJ2-3; 11 nucleotides line up with TRBD2. There are 16 residues in the CDR3. V trimming: 2 bases; J trimming: 5 bases; junction bases outside the gene matches: 6. Germline V gene lookup returns CDR1 SGHTA and CDR2 FQGNSA. The CDR3 nucleotides are TGTGCCAGCAGCTTAAATAGCGGGGGGGTGAAAGATACGCAGTATTTT. Translation: CASSLNSGGVKDTQYF.